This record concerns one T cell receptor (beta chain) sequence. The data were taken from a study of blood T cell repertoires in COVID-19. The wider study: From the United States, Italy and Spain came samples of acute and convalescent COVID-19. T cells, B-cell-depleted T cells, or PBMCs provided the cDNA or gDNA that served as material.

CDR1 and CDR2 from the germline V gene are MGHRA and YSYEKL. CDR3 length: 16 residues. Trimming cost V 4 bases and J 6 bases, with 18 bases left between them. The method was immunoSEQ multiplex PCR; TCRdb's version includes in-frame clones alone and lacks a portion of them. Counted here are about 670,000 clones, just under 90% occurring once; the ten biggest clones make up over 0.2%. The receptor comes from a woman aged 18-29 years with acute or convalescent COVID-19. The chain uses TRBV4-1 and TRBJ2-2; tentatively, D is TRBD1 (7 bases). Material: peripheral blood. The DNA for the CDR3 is TGCGCCAGCAGCCCCCAGGGGGGCTGGGGGGCCGGGGAGCTGTTTTTT. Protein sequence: CASSPQGGWGAGELFF.